This is a list of T cell receptor beta chains from one sample in a study of control samples from healthy donors and cancer patients. Data came from immunoSEQ multiplex PCR; TCRdb stores just in-frame clones and leaves some out. The sample shows 160,000 or so clones, 80% to 95% of them seen only once. Material: blood. Receptors were obtained from a woman aged 25-40 years in good health. Both conserved end residues are trimmed from each CDR3.

TRBJ1-5 TRBV5-8 ASSFRGYSNQPQH
TRBJ2-7 TRBV4-2 ASSQTGTSGREQY
TRBJ1-6 TRBV12-3/TRBV12-4 ASRAGNNSPLH
TRBJ1-1 TRBV29-1 SVGIRERSGAF
TRBJ1-1 TRBV9 ASSVGQATGEAF
TRBJ2-7 TRBV19 ASSRRDSSYEQY
TRBJ2-3 TRBV10-3 AIKGLAGGDTQY
TRBJ1-2 TRBV21-1 ASSRARYFYGYT
TRBJ1-6 TRBV25-1 ASSPRDRGSYNSPLH
TRBJ2-3 TRBV7-2 ASSFGPTDTQY
TRBJ2-7 TRBV7-2 ASSLSGTSGSSSYEQY
TRBJ2-3 TRBV2 ASRFGTTYTDTQY
TRBJ2-2 TRBV5-4 ASSPLSSGNTGELF
TRBJ1-3 TRBV28 ASSPTWAAFSGNTIY
TRBJ1-5 TRBV19 ASSDRVNQPQH
TRBJ2-3 TRBV6-4 ASSDQQGSTQY
TRBJ2-1 TRBV3-1/TRBV3-2 ASSPAGGGAGEKGEQF
TRBJ2-1 TRBV7-2 ASSPALAGVGEQF
TRBJ1-3 TRBV7-9 ASSLVIEDTIY
TRBJ2-4 TRBV3-1/TRBV3-2 ASSQELGRESVQY
TRBJ2-7 TRBV5-1 ASSLGGTVNYEQY
TRBJ2-7 TRBV5-5 ASSFGGTNEQY
TRBJ2-1 TRBV18 ASSPTAVLYNEQF
TRBJ1-1 TRBV5-4 ASRPGTLGTEAF
TRBJ2-7 TRBV6-1 ASSEAYRGLVYEQY
TRBJ2-2 TRBV7-8 ASSLAGPTGELF
TRBJ1-3 TRBV7-6 ASSLEAKGNTIY
TRBJ2-1 TRBV28 ASSSLGYSYNEQF
TRBJ1-4 TRBV4-3 ASSQDLITGEKLF
TRBJ1-1 TRBV6-1 ASSDKTGTSRLDF
TRBJ2-2 TRBV29-1 SAPGRGTGELF
TRBJ1-1 TRBV5-6 ASRGGGQGKAEAF
TRBJ2-1 TRBV12-1 ASSPMLAGNQYNEQF
TRBJ1-1 TRBV24-1 ATRLRGGAEAF
TRBJ1-2 TRBV7-9 ASSSTGGGYT
TRBJ2-3 TRBV29-1 SVSFGSGRTDTQY
TRBJ2-7 TRBV27 ATSSILPTGVVGEQY
TRBJ1-3 TRBV7-9 ASSLATDEGNTIY
TRBJ2-5 TRBV7-8 ASSWGQVWMETQY
TRBJ1-5 TRBV6-5 ASSYGRDSNQPQH
TRBJ2-1 TRBV27 ASSPLGTGRVNEQF
TRBJ2-2 TRBV6-4 ASSTGNTGELF
TRBJ1-5 TRBV29-1 SGTGGGGQPQH
TRBJ1-1 TRBV7-2 ASSVLGGNTEAF
TRBJ2-1 TRBV6-6 ASSRTSGSHEQF